A selection of T cell receptor beta chains follows, all from one sample in a study of cytomegalovirus exposure and HLA in healthy donors. Using immunoSEQ multiplex PCR, the repertoire was profiled, and TCRdb retains in-frame clones only, with some absent. The sample contains about 250,000 clones, more than 75% of which appear only once. The sequenced sample consisted of PBMCs. These receptors all come from a man aged 18 to 35 in good health and CMV-seronegative. The CDR3 runs from the conserved cysteine through the conserved F or W. A D gene is named only where the DNA matches it firmly. The size entry is marked missing in some rows and otherwise reads once, few, many or a size class.

>NA|TRBV6-5|TRBJ1-2|NA
TGTGCCAGCAGTTACGTGACAGGCGTCGGCTACACCTTC
CASSYVTGVGYTF
>TRBD2|TRBV5-4|TRBJ2-2|NA
TGTGCCAGCAGCCGGGGACTAGCGGGAGAAGGGCACACCGGGGAGCTGTTTTTT
CASSRGLAGEGHTGELFF
>TRBD2|TRBV4-3|TRBJ2-7|once
TGCGCCAGCAGCCAAGCGGGGGGACCCGCCGGGTACGAGCAGTACTTC
CASSQAGGPAGYEQYF
>TRBD2|TRBV5-1|TRBJ2-5|NA
TGCGCCAGCAGCGCCTTGGCAGCGGGGGCAGAAGAGACCCAGTACTTC
CASSALAAGAEETQYF
>TRBD1|TRBV18|TRBJ1-2|few
TGTGCCAGCTCCCTCCTCCGGGACAGAGTTCAAACTAACTATGGCTACACCTTC
CASSLLRDRVQTNYGYTF
>NA|TRBV6-5|TRBJ1-2|NA
TGTGCCAGCAAGGACACTTCTAACTATGGCTACACCTTC
CASKDTSNYGYTF
>NA|TRBV28|TRBJ1-2|NA
TGTGCCAGCAGTTTAGCCGAGGCTGGCTACACCTTC
CASSLAEAGYTF
>NA|TRBV6-6|TRBJ2-2|NA
TGTGCCAGCAGTTACCCACTTGAGGTGGGGCCCGGGGAGCTGTTTTTT
CASSYPLEVGPGELFF
>NA|TRBV27|TRBJ2-7|NA
TGTGCCAGCAGTTTAAGTTTTGCGGGGCTCTCCTACGAGCAGTACTTC
CASSLSFAGLSYEQYF
>TRBD1|TRBV6-5|TRBJ2-2|NA
TGTGCCAGCAGGCGGACAGGGGGCCGGAGCGGGGAGCTGTTTTTT
CASRRTGGRSGELFF
>NA|TRBV23-1|TRBJ1-6|NA
TGCGCCAGCAGTCAATATCGCGCAGGTACGGGATCACCCCTCCACTTT
CASSQYRAGTGSPLHF
>NA|TRBV7-8|TRBJ2-7|NA
TGTGCCAGCAGCTTCGGGGTATACGAGCAGTACTTC
CASSFGVYEQYF
>TRBD2|TRBV2|TRBJ2-3|NA
TGTGCCACCAAAGGGGGACTAGCAAGGGATTTT
CATKGGLARDF
>NA|TRBV7-9|TRBJ2-7|NA
TGTGCCAGCAGCCGACGAGACAGCCCCCAATACGAGCAGTACTTC
CASSRRDSPQYEQYF
>TRBD1|TRBV20-1|TRBJ1-2|NA
TGCAGTGCTACAGGGGGCTATGGCTACACCTTC
CSATGGYGYTF
>NA|TRBV2|TRBJ1-6|NA
TGTGCCAGCAGTGTCAGGGACACCCTCCACTTT
CASSVRDTLHF
>NA|TRBV28|TRBJ1-5|NA
TGTGCCAGCACCCTTACACGGGGGTCCCGAGGGAGCTTT
CASTLTRGSRGSF
>NA|TRBV5-4|TRBJ2-2|NA
TGTGCCAGCAGCTTGTTTGGCTACACCGGGGAGCTGTTTTTT
CASSLFGYTGELFF
>TRBD2|TRBV28|TRBJ2-7|NA
TGTGCCAGCAGTTTATGGGCGGGAGGGCCTGGCGAGCAGTACTTC
CASSLWAGGPGEQYF
>TRBD1|TRBV7-3|TRBJ2-7|NA
TGTGCCAGCAGCTTAAAGGCGGACAGGGGACGTTACGAGCAGTACTTC
CASSLKADRGRYEQYF
>NA|TRBV15|TRBJ2-3|NA
TGTGCCACCAGCAGGGGACATTTGACGCAGTATTTT
CATSRGHLTQYF
>TRBD1|TRBV9|TRBJ2-7|NA
TGTGCCAGCAGCGACCAGACAGGGCCGACCTACGAGCAGTACTTC
CASSDQTGPTYEQYF
>NA|TRBV4-2|TRBJ2-1|NA
TGTGCCAGCAGCCAGGTACTCTCCAACGTCTACAATGAGCAGTTCTTC
CASSQVLSNVYNEQFF
>TRBD2|TRBV5-4|TRBJ2-5|NA
TGTGCCAGCAGCTTGACGGGGGGGCGAGAGACCCAGTACTTC
CASSLTGGRETQYF
>NA|TRBV2|TRBJ1-5|NA
TGTGCCAGCAGTGTTTACAGTAATCAGCCCCAGCATTTT
CASSVYSNQPQHF
>NA|TRBV6-5|TRBJ2-6|NA
TGTGCCAGCATGAGCTCTGGGGCCAACGTCCTGACTTTC
CASMSSGANVLTF